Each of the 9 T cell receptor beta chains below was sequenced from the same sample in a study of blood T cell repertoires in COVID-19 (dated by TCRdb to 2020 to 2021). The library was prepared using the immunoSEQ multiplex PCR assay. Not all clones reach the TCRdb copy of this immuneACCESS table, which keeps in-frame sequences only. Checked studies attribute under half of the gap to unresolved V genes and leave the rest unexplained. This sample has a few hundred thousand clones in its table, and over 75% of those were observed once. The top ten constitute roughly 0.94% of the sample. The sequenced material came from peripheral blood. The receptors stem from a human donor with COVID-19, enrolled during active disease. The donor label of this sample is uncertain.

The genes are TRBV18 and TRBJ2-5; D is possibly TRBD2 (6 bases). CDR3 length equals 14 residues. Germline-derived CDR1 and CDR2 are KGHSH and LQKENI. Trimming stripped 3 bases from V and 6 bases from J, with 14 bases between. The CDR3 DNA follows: TGTGCCAGCTCACCCCGGGAGAGTTTTCAGACCCAGTACTTC. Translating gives CASSPRESFQTQYF.

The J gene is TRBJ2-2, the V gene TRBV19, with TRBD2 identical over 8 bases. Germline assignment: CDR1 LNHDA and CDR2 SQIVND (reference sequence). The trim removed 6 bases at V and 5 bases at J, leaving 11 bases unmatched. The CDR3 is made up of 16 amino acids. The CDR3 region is CASSVPLLAGTGELFF. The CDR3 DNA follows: TGTGCCAGTAGCGTACCCCTGTTAGCGGGGACCGGGGAGCTGTTTTTT.

This CDR3 is CASTIFGTDGYTF. CDR3 DNA: TGTGCCAGCACAATCTTCGGGACAGATGGCTACACCTTC. The rearrangement links TRBV7-9 to TRBJ1-2; 7 bases match TRBD1. J was trimmed by 6 bases and V by 7 bases; bases with no gene match: 8. The germline V gene has CDR1 SEHNR and CDR2 FQNEAQ (reference sequence). This CDR3 contains 13 residues.

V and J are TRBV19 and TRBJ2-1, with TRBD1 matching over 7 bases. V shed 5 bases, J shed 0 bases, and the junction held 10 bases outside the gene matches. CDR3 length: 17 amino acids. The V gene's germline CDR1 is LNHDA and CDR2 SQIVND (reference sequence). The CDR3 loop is CASSLWKGQVSYNEQFF. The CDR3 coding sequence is TGTGCCAGTAGTCTATGGAAAGGACAGGTCTCCTACAATGAGCAGTTCTTC. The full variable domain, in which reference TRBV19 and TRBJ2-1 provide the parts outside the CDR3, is DGGITQSPKYLFRKEGQNVTLSCEQNLNHDAMYWYRQDPGQGLRLIYYSQIVNDFQKGDIAEGYSVSREKKESFPLTVTSAQKNPTAFYLCASSLWKGQVSYNEQFFGPGTRLTVL.

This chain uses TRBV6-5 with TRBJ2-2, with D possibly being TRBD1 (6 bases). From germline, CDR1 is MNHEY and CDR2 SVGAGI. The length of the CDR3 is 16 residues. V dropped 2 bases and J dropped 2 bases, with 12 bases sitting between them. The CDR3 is CASSYPAGTNTGELFF. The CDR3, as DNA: TGTGCCAGCAGTTACCCCGCAGGGACAAACACCGGGGAGCTGTTTTTT.

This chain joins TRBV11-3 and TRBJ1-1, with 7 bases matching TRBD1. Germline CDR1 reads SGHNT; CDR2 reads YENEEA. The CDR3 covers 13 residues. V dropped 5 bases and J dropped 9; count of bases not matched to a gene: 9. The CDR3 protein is CASSVDREAKAFF. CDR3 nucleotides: TGTGCCAGCAGCGTTGACAGGGAGGCGAAAGCTTTCTTT.

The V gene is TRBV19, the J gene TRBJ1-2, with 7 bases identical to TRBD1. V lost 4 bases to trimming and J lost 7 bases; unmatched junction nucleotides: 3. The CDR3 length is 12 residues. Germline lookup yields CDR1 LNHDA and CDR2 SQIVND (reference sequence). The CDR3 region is CASSTRDSGYTF. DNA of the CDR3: TGTGCCAGTAGTACACGGGACAGTGGCTACACCTTC. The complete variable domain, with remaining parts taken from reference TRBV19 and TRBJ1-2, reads DGGITQSPKYLFRKEGQNVTLSCEQNLNHDAMYWYRQDPGQGLRLIYYSQIVNDFQKGDIAEGYSVSREKKESFPLTVTSAQKNPTAFYLCASSTRDSGYTFGSGTRLTVV.

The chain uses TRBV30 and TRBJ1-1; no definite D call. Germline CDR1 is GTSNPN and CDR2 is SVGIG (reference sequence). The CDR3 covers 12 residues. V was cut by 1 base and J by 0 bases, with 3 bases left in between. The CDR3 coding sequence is TGTGCCTGGAGTGACATGAACACTGAAGCTTTCTTT. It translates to CAWSDMNTEAFF. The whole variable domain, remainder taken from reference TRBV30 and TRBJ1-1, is SQTIHQWPATLVQPVGSPLSLECTVEGTSNPNLYWYRQAAGRGLQLLFYSVGIGQISSEVPQNLSASRPQDRQFILSSKKLLLSDSGFYLCAWSDMNTEAFFGQGTRLTVV.

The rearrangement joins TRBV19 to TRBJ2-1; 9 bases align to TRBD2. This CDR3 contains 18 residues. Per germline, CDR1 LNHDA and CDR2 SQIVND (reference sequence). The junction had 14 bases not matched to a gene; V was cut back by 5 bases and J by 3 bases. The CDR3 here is CASSLPPPFSGGYNEQFF. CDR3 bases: TGTGCCAGTAGTCTTCCCCCTCCTTTTAGCGGGGGCTACAATGAGCAGTTCTTC.